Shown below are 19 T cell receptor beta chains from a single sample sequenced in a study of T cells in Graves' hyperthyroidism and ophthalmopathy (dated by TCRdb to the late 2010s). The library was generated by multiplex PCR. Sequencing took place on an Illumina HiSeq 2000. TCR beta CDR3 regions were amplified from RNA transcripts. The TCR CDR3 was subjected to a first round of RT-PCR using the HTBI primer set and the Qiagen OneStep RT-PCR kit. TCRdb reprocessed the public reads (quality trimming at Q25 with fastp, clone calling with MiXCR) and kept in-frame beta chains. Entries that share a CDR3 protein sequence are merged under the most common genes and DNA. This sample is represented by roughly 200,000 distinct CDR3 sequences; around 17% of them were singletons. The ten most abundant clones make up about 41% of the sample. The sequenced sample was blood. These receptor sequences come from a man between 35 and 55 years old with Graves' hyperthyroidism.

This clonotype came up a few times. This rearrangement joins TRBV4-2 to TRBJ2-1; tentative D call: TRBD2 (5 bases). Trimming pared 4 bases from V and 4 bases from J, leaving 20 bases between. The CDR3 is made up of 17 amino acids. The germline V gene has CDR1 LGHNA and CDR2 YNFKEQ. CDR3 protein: CASSPGSLGESYNEQFF. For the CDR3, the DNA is TGTGCCAGCAGCCCGGGATCCCTAGGAGAGTCTTACAATGAGCAGTTCTTC.

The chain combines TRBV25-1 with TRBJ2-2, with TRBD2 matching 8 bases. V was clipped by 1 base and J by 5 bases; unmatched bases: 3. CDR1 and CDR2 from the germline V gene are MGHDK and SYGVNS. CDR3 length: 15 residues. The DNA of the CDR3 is TGTGCCAGCAGTGAATTTTCGGGGGGGACCGGGGAGCTGTTTTTT. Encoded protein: CASSEFSGGTGELFF.

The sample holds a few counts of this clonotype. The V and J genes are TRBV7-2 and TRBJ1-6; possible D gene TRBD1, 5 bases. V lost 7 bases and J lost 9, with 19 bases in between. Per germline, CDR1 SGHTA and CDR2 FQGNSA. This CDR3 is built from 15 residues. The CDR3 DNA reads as TGTGCCAGCACCACGCGCGGCAGGGCGGGTTCACCCCTCCACTTT. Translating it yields CASTTRGRAGSPLHF.

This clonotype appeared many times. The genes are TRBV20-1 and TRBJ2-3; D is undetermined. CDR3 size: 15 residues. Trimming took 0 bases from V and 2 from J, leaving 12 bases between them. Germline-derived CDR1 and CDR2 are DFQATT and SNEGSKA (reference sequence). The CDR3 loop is CSARDPWLDTDTQYF. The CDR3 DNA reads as TGCAGTGCTAGAGATCCCTGGCTAGACACAGATACGCAGTATTTT.

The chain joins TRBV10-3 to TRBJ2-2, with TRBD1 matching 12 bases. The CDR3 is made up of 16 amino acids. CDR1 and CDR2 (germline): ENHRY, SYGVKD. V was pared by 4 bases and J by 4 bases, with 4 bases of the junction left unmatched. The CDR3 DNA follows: TGTGCCATCAGTGCGGGACAGGGGGCTGGCACCGGGGAGCTGTTTTTT. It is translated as CAISAGQGAGTGELFF.

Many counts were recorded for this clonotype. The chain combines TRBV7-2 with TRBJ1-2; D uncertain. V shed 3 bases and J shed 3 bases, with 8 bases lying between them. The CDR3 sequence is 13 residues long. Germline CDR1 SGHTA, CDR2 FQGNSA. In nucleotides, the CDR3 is TGTGCCAGCAGCTTGACCCGACACTATGGCTACACCTTC. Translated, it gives CASSLTRHYGYTF.

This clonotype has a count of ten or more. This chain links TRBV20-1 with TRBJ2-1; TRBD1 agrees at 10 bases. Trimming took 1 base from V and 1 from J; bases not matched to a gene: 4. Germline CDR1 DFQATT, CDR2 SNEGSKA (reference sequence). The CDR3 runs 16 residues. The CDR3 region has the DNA TGCAGTGCTAGAGTGAGGACAGGGGGGTCCTACAATGAGCAGTTCTTC. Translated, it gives CSARVRTGGSYNEQFF.

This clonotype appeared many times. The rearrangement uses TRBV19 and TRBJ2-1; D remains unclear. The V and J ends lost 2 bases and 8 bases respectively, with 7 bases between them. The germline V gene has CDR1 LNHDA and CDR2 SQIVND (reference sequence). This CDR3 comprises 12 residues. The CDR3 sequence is CASSIRAHEQFF. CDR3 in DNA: TGTGCCAGTAGTATAAGGGCCCATGAGCAGTTCTTC.

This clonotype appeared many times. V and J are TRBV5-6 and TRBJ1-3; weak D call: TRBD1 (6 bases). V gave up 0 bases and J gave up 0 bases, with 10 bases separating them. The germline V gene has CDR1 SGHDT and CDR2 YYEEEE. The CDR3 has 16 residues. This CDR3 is CASSLAWTASGNTIYF. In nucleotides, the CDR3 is TGTGCCAGCAGCTTGGCCTGGACAGCCTCTGGAAACACCATATATTTT.

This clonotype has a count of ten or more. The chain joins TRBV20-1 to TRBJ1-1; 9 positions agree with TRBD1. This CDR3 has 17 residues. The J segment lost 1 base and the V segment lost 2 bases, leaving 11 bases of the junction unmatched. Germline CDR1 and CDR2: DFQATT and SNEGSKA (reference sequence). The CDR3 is CSARFSDRGLWNTEAFF. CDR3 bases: TGCAGTGCTAGATTCTCCGACAGGGGGTTATGGAACACTGAAGCTTTCTTT.

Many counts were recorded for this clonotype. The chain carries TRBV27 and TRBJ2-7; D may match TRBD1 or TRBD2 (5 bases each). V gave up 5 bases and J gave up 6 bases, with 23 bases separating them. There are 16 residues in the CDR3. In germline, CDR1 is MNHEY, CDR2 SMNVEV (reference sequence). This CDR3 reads CASSPRLGTLLGEQYF. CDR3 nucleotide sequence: TGTGCCAGCAGTCCCCGGTTAGGGACGCTCTTAGGCGAGCAGTACTTC.

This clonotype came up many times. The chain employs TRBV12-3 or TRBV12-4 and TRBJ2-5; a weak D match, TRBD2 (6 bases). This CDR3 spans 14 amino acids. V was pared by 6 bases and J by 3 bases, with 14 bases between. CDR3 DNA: TGTGCCAGCAGCCCAGGCGGGGCAGAAGAGACCCAGTACTTC. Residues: CASSPGGAEETQYF.

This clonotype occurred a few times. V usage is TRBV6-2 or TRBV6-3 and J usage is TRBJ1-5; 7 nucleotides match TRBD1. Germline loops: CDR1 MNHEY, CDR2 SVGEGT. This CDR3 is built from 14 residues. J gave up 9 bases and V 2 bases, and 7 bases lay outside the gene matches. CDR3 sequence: CASSYRGPERPQHF. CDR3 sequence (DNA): TGTGCCAGCAGTTACAGGGGGCCGGAACGGCCCCAGCATTTT.

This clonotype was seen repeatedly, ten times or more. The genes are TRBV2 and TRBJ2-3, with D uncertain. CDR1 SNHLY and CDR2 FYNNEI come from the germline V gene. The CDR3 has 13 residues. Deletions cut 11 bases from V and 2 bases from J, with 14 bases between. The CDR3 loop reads CAGTLDITDTQYF. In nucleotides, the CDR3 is TGTGCCGGTACCTTAGACATCACAGATACGCAGTATTTT.

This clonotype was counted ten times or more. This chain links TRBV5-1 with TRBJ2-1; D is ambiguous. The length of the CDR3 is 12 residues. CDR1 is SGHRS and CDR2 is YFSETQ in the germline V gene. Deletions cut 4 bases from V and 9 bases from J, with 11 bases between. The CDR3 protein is CASSPQNVEQFF. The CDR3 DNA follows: TGCGCCAGCAGCCCTCAGAACGTTGAGCAGTTCTTC.

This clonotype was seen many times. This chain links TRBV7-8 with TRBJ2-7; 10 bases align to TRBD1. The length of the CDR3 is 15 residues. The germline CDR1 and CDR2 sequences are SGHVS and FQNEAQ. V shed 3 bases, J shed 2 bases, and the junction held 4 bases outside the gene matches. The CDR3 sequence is CASSFPGQGTYEQYF. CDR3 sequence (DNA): TGTGCCAGCAGCTTCCCGGGACAGGGGACCTACGAGCAGTACTTC.

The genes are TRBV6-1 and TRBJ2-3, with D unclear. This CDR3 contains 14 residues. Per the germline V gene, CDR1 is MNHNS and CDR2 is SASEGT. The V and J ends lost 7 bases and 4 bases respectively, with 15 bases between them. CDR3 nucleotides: TGTGCCAGCACCATCGGTGGACCAGCAGATACGCAGTATTTT. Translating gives CASTIGGPADTQYF.

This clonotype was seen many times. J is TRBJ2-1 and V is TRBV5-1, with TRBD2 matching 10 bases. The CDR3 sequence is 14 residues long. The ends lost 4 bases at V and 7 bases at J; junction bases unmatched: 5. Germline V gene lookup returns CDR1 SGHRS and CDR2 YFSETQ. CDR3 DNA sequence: TGCGCCAGCAGCGCCTCTAGCGGGGGTAATGAGCAGTTCTTC. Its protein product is CASSASSGGNEQFF.

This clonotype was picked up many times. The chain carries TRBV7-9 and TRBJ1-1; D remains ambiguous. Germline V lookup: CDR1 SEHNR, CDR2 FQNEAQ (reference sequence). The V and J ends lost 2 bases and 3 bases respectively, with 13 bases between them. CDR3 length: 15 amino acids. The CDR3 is CASSLFGRRDTEAFF. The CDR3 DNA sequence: TGTGCCAGCAGCTTATTTGGCCGGAGGGACACTGAAGCTTTCTTT.